A selection of T cell receptor beta chains follows, all from one sample in a study of vaccination and CD4 T cells after COVID-19. No antigen has been assigned to these receptors. TCRdb re-called the PCR reads with MiXCR, one entry per CDR3 protein. The repertoire holds some 18,000 distinct CDR3 sequences, with 53% as singletons. Specimen: CD4+ T cells from blood, cultured in vitro, collected before SARS-CoV-2 vaccination. Receptor source: a human donor who had recovered from COVID-19. The CDR3 runs from the conserved cysteine through the conserved F or W. D genes are given only for firm matches. Clone size is not always given. Where it is, it says once, few, many or a class for expanded clones.

size: few; D: TRBD1; V: TRBV6-5; J: TRBJ2-5; CDR3: CASSYSTGMGETQYF; DNA: TGTGCCAGCAGTTATTCGACAGGGATGGGGGAGACCCAGTACTTC
size: -; D: TRBD1; V: TRBV6-1; J: TRBJ2-7; CDR3: CASSTGTGFYEQYF; DNA: TGTGCCAGCAGTACCGGGACAGGGTTCTACGAGCAGTACTTC
size: -; D: TRBD2; V: TRBV27; J: TRBJ2-3; CDR3: CASSLSFGLAGGRTDTQYF; DNA: TGTGCCAGCAGTTTATCTTTCGGGCTAGCGGGGGGGAGGACAGATACGCAGTATTTT
size: few; D: TRBD1; V: TRBV19; J: TRBJ1-5; CDR3: CASSGTDYSNQPQHF; DNA: TGTGCCAGTAGTGGGACAGATTATAGCAATCAGCCCCAGCATTTT
size: few; D: -; V: TRBV7-2; J: TRBJ2-7; CDR3: CASSREGYEQYF; DNA: TGTGCCAGCAGCCGCGAGGGCTACGAGCAGTACTTC
size: -; D: -; V: TRBV9; J: TRBJ2-1; CDR3: CASSGGTATYNEQFF; DNA: TGTGCCAGCAGCGGAGGGACTGCCACCTACAATGAGCAGTTCTTC
size: -; D: TRBD1; V: TRBV27; J: TRBJ1-6; CDR3: CATQTSGTGSPLHF; DNA: TGTGCCACCCAAACATCCGGGACAGGGTCACCCCTCCACTTT
size: -; D: TRBD1; V: TRBV20-1; J: TRBJ2-7; CDR3: CSEGQGATYEQYF; DNA: TGCAGTGAGGGACAGGGGGCTACCTACGAGCAGTACTTC
size: -; D: TRBD1; V: TRBV19; J: TRBJ2-3; CDR3: CASSPEGQGGMDTQYF; DNA: TGTGCCAGTAGTCCGGAGGGACAGGGGGGGATGGATACGCAGTATTTT
size: -; D: -; V: TRBV7-9; J: TRBJ2-1; CDR3: CASSSGVRVVNEQFF; DNA: TGTGCCAGCAGTTCGGGGGTGAGGGTTGTCAATGAGCAGTTCTTC
size: -; D: -; V: TRBV7-6; J: TRBJ2-3; CDR3: CASSQVPDTQYF; DNA: TGTGCCAGCAGCCAAGTCCCAGATACGCAGTATTTT
size: -; D: TRBD1; V: TRBV7-3; J: TRBJ1-2; CDR3: CASGPPIGGGGGYTF; DNA: TGCGCCAGCGGGCCCCCCATAGGGGGCGGTGGTGGCTACACCTTC
size: -; D: -; V: TRBV6-5; J: TRBJ1-5; CDR3: CASSYTPGGPQHF; DNA: TGTGCCAGCAGTTACACTCCCGGAGGGCCCCAGCATTTT
size: -; D: TRBD1; V: TRBV20-1; J: TRBJ2-7; CDR3: CSARPGQGIAYEQYF; DNA: TGCAGTGCTAGGCCGGGACAGGGGATTGCCTACGAGCAGTACTTC
size: few; D: -; V: TRBV15; J: TRBJ1-5; CDR3: CATSSSPGSDQPQHF; DNA: TGTGCCACCAGCAGCTCCCCAGGTTCAGATCAGCCCCAGCATTTT
size: few; D: -; V: TRBV20-1; J: TRBJ1-5; CDR3: CSARMVEDEKQPQHF; DNA: TGCAGTGCTAGGATGGTAGAGGACGAAAAACAGCCCCAGCATTTT
size: -; D: -; V: TRBV29-1; J: TRBJ2-7; CDR3: CSVEDLQGISYEQYF; DNA: TGCAGCGTTGAAGATCTTCAGGGTATTTCCTACGAGCAGTACTTC
size: few; D: -; V: TRBV20-1; J: TRBJ2-1; CDR3: CSASQALTHNEQFF; DNA: TGCAGTGCTAGTCAGGCGCTAACGCACAATGAGCAGTTCTTC
size: few; D: -; V: TRBV27; J: TRBJ1-6; CDR3: CASGITGQGSPLHF; DNA: TGTGCCAGTGGCATAACAGGGCAAGGCTCACCCCTCCACTTT
size: -; D: -; V: TRBV10-3; J: TRBJ1-1; CDR3: CAISLRGNTEAFF; DNA: TGTGCCATCAGCTTGCGCGGGAACACTGAAGCTTTCTTT
size: -; D: -; V: TRBV7-6; J: TRBJ2-3; CDR3: CASSLIPQSTDTQYF; DNA: TGTGCCAGCAGCTTAATCCCGCAGAGCACAGATACGCAGTATTTT
size: -; D: TRBD1; V: TRBV27; J: TRBJ1-2; CDR3: CASSPRTGKGYGYTF; DNA: TGTGCCAGCAGTCCGCGGACAGGGAAGGGCTATGGCTACACCTTC
size: -; D: TRBD2; V: TRBV6-5; J: TRBJ2-1; CDR3: CASSSRPLSGEGRNEQFF; DNA: TGTGCCAGCAGTTCCCGCCCTTTGTCGGGGGAGGGGAGGAATGAGCAGTTCTTC
size: -; D: -; V: TRBV30; J: TRBJ1-6; CDR3: CAWSVFQGYSPLHF; DNA: TGTGCCTGGAGTGTTTTCCAGGGTTACTCACCCCTCCACTTT
size: -; D: -; V: TRBV27; J: TRBJ1-5; CDR3: CASSPYRDYQPQHF; DNA: TGTGCCAGCAGCCCCTACAGGGATTACCAGCCCCAGCATTTT
size: -; D: -; V: TRBV5-1; J: TRBJ1-1; CDR3: CASSPSREYHTEAFF; DNA: TGCGCCAGCAGCCCATCGCGGGAGTATCACACTGAAGCTTTCTTT
size: once; D: -; V: TRBV7-2; J: TRBJ1-2; CDR3: CASSLSGDHGYTF; DNA: TGTGCCAGCAGCTTGTCAGGGGACCATGGCTACACCTTC
size: -; D: TRBD2; V: TRBV5-1; J: TRBJ2-3; CDR3: CASSLNGGDTDTQYF; DNA: TGCGCCAGCAGCTTGAATGGGGGGGACACAGATACGCAGTATTTT
size: -; D: -; V: TRBV20-1; J: TRBJ1-1; CDR3: CSARGQAKNTEAFF; DNA: TGCAGTGCTAGAGGACAGGCGAAGAACACTGAAGCTTTCTTT
size: -; D: -; V: TRBV6-1; J: TRBJ2-7; CDR3: CASSEGDFRAYEQYF; DNA: TGTGCCAGCAGTGAAGGGGACTTTCGAGCCTACGAGCAGTACTTC
size: -; D: -; V: TRBV11-2; J: TRBJ1-1; CDR3: CASINREGGGAVNTEAFF; DNA: TGTGCCAGCATCAATAGGGAGGGAGGGGGAGCGGTGAACACTGAAGCTTTCTTT
size: -; D: -; V: TRBV6-1; J: TRBJ1-1; CDR3: CASNLGGDLNTEAFF; DNA: TGTGCCAGCAACTTAGGGGGGGACTTGAACACTGAAGCTTTCTTT
size: few; D: -; V: TRBV25-1; J: TRBJ2-1; CDR3: CASSGGRSSYNEQFF; DNA: TGTGCCAGCAGTGGGGGACGGAGCTCCTACAATGAGCAGTTCTTC
size: -; D: -; V: TRBV27; J: TRBJ1-2; CDR3: CASSFGVGREGYGYTF; DNA: TGTGCCAGCAGTTTCGGGGTAGGGCGAGAGGGCTATGGCTACACCTTC
size: few; D: TRBD2; V: TRBV6-2/TRBV6-3; J: TRBJ2-1; CDR3: CASSYGVAGWNEQFF; DNA: TGTGCCAGCAGTTACGGAGTAGCGGGGTGGAATGAGCAGTTCTTC
size: -; D: -; V: TRBV30; J: TRBJ1-2; CDR3: CAWSVFRYGYTF; DNA: TGTGCCTGGAGTGTATTCCGTTATGGCTACACCTTC
size: -; D: -; V: TRBV18; J: TRBJ1-5; CDR3: CASSPAGSNQPQHF; DNA: TGTGCCAGCTCTCCGGCGGGGAGCAATCAGCCCCAGCATTTT
size: -; D: TRBD1; V: TRBV6-1; J: TRBJ1-2; CDR3: CASSDFGKQGGYGYTF; DNA: TGTGCCAGCAGTGACTTCGGGAAACAGGGGGGTTATGGCTACACCTTC
size: -; D: TRBD1; V: TRBV2; J: TRBJ2-6; CDR3: CASNDRGESSGANVLTF; DNA: TGTGCCAGCAATGACAGGGGCGAAAGCTCTGGGGCCAACGTCCTGACTTTC
size: -; D: -; V: TRBV6-1; J: TRBJ2-1; CDR3: CAIRGQKYNEQFF; DNA: TGTGCCATTCGCGGACAGAAGTACAATGAGCAGTTCTTC
size: few; D: -; V: TRBV20-1; J: TRBJ1-1; CDR3: CSARDRRANTEAFF; DNA: TGCAGTGCTAGAGATCGTAGAGCGAACACTGAAGCTTTCTTT
size: -; D: -; V: TRBV28; J: TRBJ2-7; CDR3: CASSSRWTDQSYEQYF; DNA: TGTGCCAGCAGTTCCCGCTGGACGGACCAATCCTACGAGCAGTACTTC
size: -; D: -; V: TRBV18; J: TRBJ2-7; CDR3: CASSHKQGGEQYF; DNA: TGTGCCAGCTCCCATAAGCAAGGGGGAGAGCAGTACTTC
size: -; D: -; V: TRBV12-3/TRBV12-4; J: TRBJ1-5; CDR3: CASSLGTVGQPQHF; DNA: TGTGCCAGCAGTCTGGGAACAGTGGGGCAGCCCCAGCATTTT
size: few; D: TRBD1; V: TRBV10-1; J: TRBJ1-2; CDR3: CASSGGQGTNYGYTF; DNA: TGCGCCAGCAGTGGAGGACAGGGGACTAACTATGGCTACACCTTC
size: -; D: -; V: TRBV20-1; J: TRBJ2-2; CDR3: CSARAVSSPLTGELFF; DNA: TGCAGTGCTAGAGCTGTTTCTTCCCCTTTGACCGGGGAGCTGTTTTTT
size: -; D: TRBD1; V: TRBV11-3; J: TRBJ1-1; CDR3: CASSLRQGEAFF; DNA: TGTGCCAGCAGCTTACGACAGGGGGAAGCTTTCTTT
size: few; D: -; V: TRBV7-2; J: TRBJ1-2; CDR3: CASSLDAYGYTF; DNA: TGTGCCAGCAGCTTAGACGCCTATGGCTACACCTTC
size: -; D: -; V: TRBV6-1; J: TRBJ2-7; CDR3: CAARDLSYEQYF; DNA: TGTGCCGCCCGGGACCTCTCCTACGAGCAGTACTTC